This is a list of T cell receptor beta chains from one sample in a study of blood T cell repertoires in COVID-19. Measured with immunoSEQ multiplex PCR; TCRdb has only the in-frame clones, and not every one. The data contain roughly 110,000 clones, 86% of them seen just once; the ten biggest clones take up almost 4.5%. The source material was peripheral blood. These receptors were collected from a man between 35 and 55 years old with acute or convalescent COVID-19. Each CDR3 is given with its conserved first and last residue. Fields, in order: clone size, V gene, J gene, D gene, CDR3 protein, CDR3 DNA. A D gene is named only where the DNA matches it firmly. Clone size is shown for a subset of rows, as once, few, many or a class of expanded clone.

clone size: once
V gene: TRBV7-9
J gene: TRBJ2-6
D gene: TRBD2
CDR3 protein: CASSLRSGGGSSGANVLTF
CDR3 DNA: TGTGCCAGCAGCCTACGGTCGGGAGGGGGGAGCTCTGGGGCCAACGTCCTGACTTTC

clone size: -
V gene: TRBV27
J gene: TRBJ2-2
D gene: TRBD2
CDR3 protein: CASSRLAGGNTGELFF
CDR3 DNA: TGTGCCAGCAGTAGATTAGCGGGAGGGAACACCGGGGAGCTGTTTTTT

clone size: -
V gene: TRBV7-2
J gene: TRBJ2-7
D gene: -
CDR3 protein: CASSPAYEQYF
CDR3 DNA: TGTGCCAGCAGCCCGGCCTACGAGCAGTACTTC

clone size: -
V gene: TRBV29-1
J gene: TRBJ2-1
D gene: -
CDR3 protein: CSVATGNEQFF
CDR3 DNA: TGCAGCGTCGCCACAGGGAATGAGCAGTTCTTC

clone size: -
V gene: TRBV12-3/TRBV12-4
J gene: TRBJ1-2
D gene: -
CDR3 protein: CASSFGDFRGYTF
CDR3 DNA: TGTGCCAGCTCCTTTGGAGACTTTCGTGGCTACACCTTC

clone size: -
V gene: TRBV5-5
J gene: TRBJ1-6
D gene: TRBD1
CDR3 protein: CASSVSGTGASSPLHF
CDR3 DNA: TGTGCCAGCAGCGTCTCCGGGACAGGGGCGAGTTCACCCCTCCACTTT

clone size: -
V gene: TRBV29-1
J gene: TRBJ2-7
D gene: TRBD2
CDR3 protein: CSVETSGRNYEQYF
CDR3 DNA: TGCAGCGTTGAAACTAGCGGGAGGAACTACGAGCAGTACTTT

clone size: -
V gene: TRBV5-6
J gene: TRBJ1-2
D gene: TRBD1
CDR3 protein: CASSFGDRGPYGYTF
CDR3 DNA: TGTGCCAGCAGCTTTGGCGACAGGGGGCCTTATGGCTACACCTTC

clone size: -
V gene: TRBV5-1
J gene: TRBJ2-5
D gene: -
CDR3 protein: CASPGGGREGETQYF
CDR3 DNA: TGCGCCAGCCCCGGGGGAGGCAGGGAAGGAGAGACCCAGTACTTC

clone size: -
V gene: TRBV18
J gene: TRBJ1-5
D gene: TRBD1
CDR3 protein: CASSPDRLDRADQPQHF
CDR3 DNA: TGTGCCAGCTCACCTGACAGGCTCGACAGGGCGGATCAGCCCCAGCATTTT

clone size: -
V gene: TRBV5-6
J gene: TRBJ1-1
D gene: -
CDR3 protein: CASASGIRYTEAFF
CDR3 DNA: TGTGCCAGCGCCTCAGGAATTCGGTACACTGAAGCTTTCTTT

clone size: -
V gene: TRBV27
J gene: TRBJ2-1
D gene: TRBD2
CDR3 protein: CASSLRSGRTNEQFF
CDR3 DNA: TGTGCCAGCAGTTTGAGGAGCGGGAGGACCAATGAGCAGTTCTTC

clone size: once
V gene: TRBV27
J gene: TRBJ1-2
D gene: TRBD1
CDR3 protein: CASSLRTGSGYTF
CDR3 DNA: TGTGCCAGCAGTTTAAGGACAGGGAGTGGCTACACCTTC

clone size: -
V gene: TRBV3-1/TRBV3-2
J gene: TRBJ1-2
D gene: TRBD1
CDR3 protein: CASSQDLPGQGYGYTF
CDR3 DNA: TGTGCCAGCAGCCAAGATCTCCCTGGACAGGGCTATGGCTACACCTTC

clone size: -
V gene: TRBV7-9
J gene: TRBJ1-1
D gene: -
CDR3 protein: CASSLNSVTEAFF
CDR3 DNA: TGTGCCAGCAGCTTGAACAGTGTCACTGAAGCTTTCTTT